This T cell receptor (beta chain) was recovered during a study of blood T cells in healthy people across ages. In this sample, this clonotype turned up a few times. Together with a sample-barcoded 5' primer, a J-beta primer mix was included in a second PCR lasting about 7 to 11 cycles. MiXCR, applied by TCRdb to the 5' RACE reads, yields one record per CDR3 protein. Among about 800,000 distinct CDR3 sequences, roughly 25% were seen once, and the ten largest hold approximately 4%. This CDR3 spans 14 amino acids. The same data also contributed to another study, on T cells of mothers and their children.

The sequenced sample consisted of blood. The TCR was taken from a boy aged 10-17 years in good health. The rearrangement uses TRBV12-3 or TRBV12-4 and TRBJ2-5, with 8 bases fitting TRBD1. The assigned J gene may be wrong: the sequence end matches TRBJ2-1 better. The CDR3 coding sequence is TGTGCCAGCAGTCCCGGCGACAGGGGCGACGAGCAGTTCTTC. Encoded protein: CASSPGDRGDEQFF.